These 8 T cell receptor beta chains were all obtained from the same sample, sequenced in a study of CD8 T cells in ankylosing spondylitis. Regarding the study as a whole: One TCR beta motif, made up of eight highly homologous variants, appeared characteristic of ankylosing spondylitis blood.

Their antigens remain unidentified. Using its own MiXCR run on the 5' RACE reads, TCRdb lists one record per CDR3 protein. There are 700,000 to 1,000,000 distinct CDR3 sequences in the sample; 12% occur only once, and approximately 0.5% lies in the top ten. Material: blood, either unsorted or a sorted T cell fraction (not recorded which). The receptors here all came from a male donor with ankylosing spondylitis.

V is TRBV5-1 and J is TRBJ1-6; D not certain. The V and J ends lost 0 bases and 6 bases respectively, with 4 bases between them. There are 13 residues in the CDR3. Germline values: CDR1 SGHRS, CDR2 YFSETQ. The CDR3 reads CASSLDSNSPLHF. In DNA, the CDR3 is TGCGCCAGCAGCTTGGACAGTAATTCACCCCTCCACTTT. The complete variable domain, with remaining parts taken from reference TRBV5-1 and TRBJ1-6, reads KAGVTQTPRYLIKTRGQQVTLSCSPISGHRSVSWYQQTPGQGLQFLFEYFSETQRNKGNFPGRFSGRQFSNSRSEMNVSTLELGDSALYLCASSLDSNSPLHFGNGTRLTVT.

This clonotype was seen a handful of times. The chain is built from TRBV5-1 and TRBJ1-6; 7 bases align to TRBD1. This CDR3 contains 18 residues. After removal of 0 bases from V and 14 bases from J, the junction contained 20 bases not matched to a gene. Germline V gene sequence: CDR1 SGHRS, CDR2 YFSETQ. CDR3 sequence: CASSLGTGQRKVPSALHF. CDR3 DNA sequence: TGCGCCAGCAGCTTGGGGACGGGACAGCGAAAAGTCCCGTCGGCCCTCCACTTT.

As DNA, the CDR3 is TGTGCCAGCAGCCATTTGCTACAGAGCACAGATACGCAGTATTTT. Its protein is CASSHLLQSTDTQYF. The V call is TRBV4-2, the J call TRBJ2-3; D is uncertain. Trimming removed 3 bases at V and 0 bases at J, with 10 bases between. The CDR3 sequence is 15 residues long. From germline, CDR1 is LGHNA and CDR2 YNFKEQ.

The V and J genes are TRBV7-2 and TRBJ2-6, with unresolved D. CDR3 length: 14 residues. V lost 2 bases, J lost 5 bases, and 7 bases lay in between. The germline gives CDR1 SGHTA, CDR2 FQGNSA. In DNA, the CDR3 is TGTGCCAGCAGCTTAATCGACTGGGCCAACGTCCTGACTTTC. The encoded protein is CASSLIDWANVLTF.

This clonotype was counted at least ten times. The J gene is TRBJ2-7, the V gene TRBV5-1; D is undetermined. The V gene lost 0 bases and the J gene lost 0 bases, with 10 bases spanning the gap. The CDR3 has 15 residues. Germline-derived CDR1 and CDR2 are SGHRS and YFSETQ. CDR3 sequence: CASSLGAALSYEQYF. As DNA, the CDR3 is TGCGCCAGCAGCTTGGGGGCGGCCCTCTCCTACGAGCAGTACTTC.

This clonotype was recorded only once. This may come from a read error, since a much larger clone is one base off. J is TRBJ1-2 and V is TRBV20-1; tentative D call: TRBD1 (6 bases). Germline values: CDR1 DFQATT, CDR2 SNEGSKA (reference sequence). CDR3 length equals 13 residues. CDR3 nucleotide sequence: TGCAGCGCCCAATCCGACAGGAGCTATGGCTACACCTTC. Its translation: CSAQSDRSYGYTF.

This clonotype was recorded at least ten times. The chain employs TRBV5-1 and TRBJ1-5, with no clear D. Trimming removed 0 bases at V and 3 bases at J, with 4 bases between. Germline CDR1 reads SGHRS; CDR2 reads YFSETQ. This CDR3 spans 13 amino acids. Here the CDR3 reads CASSLDVNQPQHF. CDR3 nucleotides: TGCGCCAGCAGCTTGGACGTCAATCAGCCCCAGCATTTT.

The chain links TRBV3-1 to TRBJ1-1, with D perhaps matching TRBD1 (6 bases). V lost 4 bases to trimming and J lost 9 bases, with 15 bases between them. The CDR3 spans 13 residues. Looked up from germline, CDR1 is LGHDT and CDR2 is YNNKEL (reference sequence). The CDR3 DNA sequence: TGTGCCAGCAGCCCAGGGGACGGTAGAAAAGCTTTCTTT. Its translation: CASSPGDGRKAFF.